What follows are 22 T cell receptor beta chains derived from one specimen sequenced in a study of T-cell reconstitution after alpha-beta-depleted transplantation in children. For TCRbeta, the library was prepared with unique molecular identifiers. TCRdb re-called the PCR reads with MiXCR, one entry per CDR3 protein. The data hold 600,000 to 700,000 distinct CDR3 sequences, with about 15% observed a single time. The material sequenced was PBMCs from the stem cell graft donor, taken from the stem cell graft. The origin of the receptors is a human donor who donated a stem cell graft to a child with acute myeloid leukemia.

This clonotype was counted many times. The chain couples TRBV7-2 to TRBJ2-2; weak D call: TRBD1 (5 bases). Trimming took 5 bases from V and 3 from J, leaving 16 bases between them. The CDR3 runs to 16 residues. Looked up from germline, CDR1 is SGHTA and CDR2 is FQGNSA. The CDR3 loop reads CASSTYLTGYTGELFF. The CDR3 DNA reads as TGTGCCAGCAGCACTTACCTAACAGGTTACACCGGGGAGCTGTTTTTT.

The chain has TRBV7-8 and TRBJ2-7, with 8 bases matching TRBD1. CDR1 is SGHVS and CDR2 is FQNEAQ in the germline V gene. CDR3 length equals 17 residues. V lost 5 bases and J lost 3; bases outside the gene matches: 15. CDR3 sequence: CASSVGYTGTGYYEQYF. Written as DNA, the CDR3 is TGTGCCAGCAGCGTAGGGTACACCGGGACAGGTTACTACGAGCAGTACTTC.

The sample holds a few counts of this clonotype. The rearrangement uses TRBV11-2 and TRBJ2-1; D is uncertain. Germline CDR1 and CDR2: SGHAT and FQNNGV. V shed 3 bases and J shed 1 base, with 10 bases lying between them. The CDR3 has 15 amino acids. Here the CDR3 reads CASSLDPGSYNEQFF. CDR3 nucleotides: TGTGCCAGCAGCTTGGACCCGGGTTCCTACAATGAGCAGTTCTTC.

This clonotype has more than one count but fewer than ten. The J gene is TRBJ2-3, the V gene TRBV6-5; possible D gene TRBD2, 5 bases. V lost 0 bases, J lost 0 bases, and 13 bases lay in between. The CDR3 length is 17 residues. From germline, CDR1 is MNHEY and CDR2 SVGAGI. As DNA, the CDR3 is TGTGCCAGCAGTTACTCCCCGCGGGTATCTAGCACAGATACGCAGTATTTT. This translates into CASSYSPRVSSTDTQYF.

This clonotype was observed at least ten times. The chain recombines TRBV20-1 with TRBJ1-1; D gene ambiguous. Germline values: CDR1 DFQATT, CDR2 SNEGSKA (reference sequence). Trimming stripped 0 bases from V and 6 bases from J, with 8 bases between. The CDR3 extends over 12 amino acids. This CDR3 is CSARDLQPEAFF. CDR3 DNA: TGCAGTGCTAGAGATCTACAGCCTGAAGCTTTCTTT.

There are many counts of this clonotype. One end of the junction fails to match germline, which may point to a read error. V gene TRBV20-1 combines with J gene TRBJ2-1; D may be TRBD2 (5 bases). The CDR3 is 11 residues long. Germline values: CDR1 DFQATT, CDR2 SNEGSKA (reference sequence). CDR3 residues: CSPSRHNEQFF. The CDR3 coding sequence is TGCAGTCCTAGCAGACACAATGAGCAGTTCTTC.

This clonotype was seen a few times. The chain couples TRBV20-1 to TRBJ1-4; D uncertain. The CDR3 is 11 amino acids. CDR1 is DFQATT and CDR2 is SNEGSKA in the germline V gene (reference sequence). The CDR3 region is CSPTGREKLFF. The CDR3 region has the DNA TGCAGCCCTACTGGACGGGAAAAACTGTTTTTT.

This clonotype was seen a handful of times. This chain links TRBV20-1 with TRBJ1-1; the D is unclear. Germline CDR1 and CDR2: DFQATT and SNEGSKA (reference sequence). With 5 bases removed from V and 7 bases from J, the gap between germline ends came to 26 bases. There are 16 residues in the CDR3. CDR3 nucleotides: TGCAGTGCTCGTACCCCGGGCCCGTCTAGGGTGGGTGAAGCTTTCTTT. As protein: CSARTPGPSRVGEAFF.

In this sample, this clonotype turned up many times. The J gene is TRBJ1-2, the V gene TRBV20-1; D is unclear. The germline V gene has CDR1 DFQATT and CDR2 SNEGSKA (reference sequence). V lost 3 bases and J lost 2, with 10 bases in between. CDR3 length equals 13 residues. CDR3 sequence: CSARSQTNYGYTF. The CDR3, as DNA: TGCAGTGCTAGGTCGCAAACAAACTATGGCTACACCTTC.

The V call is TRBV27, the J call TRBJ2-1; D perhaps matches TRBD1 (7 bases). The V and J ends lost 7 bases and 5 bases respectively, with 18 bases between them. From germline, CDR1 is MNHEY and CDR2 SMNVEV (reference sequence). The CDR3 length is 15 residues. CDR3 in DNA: TGTGCCAGCACCATACGGGGGACAGCCCACAATGAGCAGTTCTTC. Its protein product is CASTIRGTAHNEQFF.

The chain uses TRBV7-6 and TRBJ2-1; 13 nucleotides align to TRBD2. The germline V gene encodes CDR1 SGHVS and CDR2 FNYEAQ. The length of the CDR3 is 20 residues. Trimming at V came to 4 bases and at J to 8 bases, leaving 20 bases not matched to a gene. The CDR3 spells CASSSKIAAGTSGEAYEQFF. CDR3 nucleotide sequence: TGTGCCAGCAGCTCGAAGATAGCTGCCGGGACTAGCGGGGAGGCATATGAGCAGTTCTTC.

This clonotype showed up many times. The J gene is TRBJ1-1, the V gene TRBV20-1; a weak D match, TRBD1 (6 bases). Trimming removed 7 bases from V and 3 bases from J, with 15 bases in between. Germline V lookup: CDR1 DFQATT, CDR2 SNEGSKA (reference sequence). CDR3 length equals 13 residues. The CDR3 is CSVNTHRDTEAFF. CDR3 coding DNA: TGCAGTGTTAATACCCACAGGGACACTGAAGCTTTCTTT.

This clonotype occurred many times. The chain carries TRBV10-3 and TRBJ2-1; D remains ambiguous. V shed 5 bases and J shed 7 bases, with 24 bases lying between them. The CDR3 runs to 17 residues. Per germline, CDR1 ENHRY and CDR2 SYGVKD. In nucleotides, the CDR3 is TGTGCCATCAGTCCTACCTCCGGGCTAGAAAAGTTAAATGAGCAGTTCTTC. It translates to CAISPTSGLEKLNEQFF.

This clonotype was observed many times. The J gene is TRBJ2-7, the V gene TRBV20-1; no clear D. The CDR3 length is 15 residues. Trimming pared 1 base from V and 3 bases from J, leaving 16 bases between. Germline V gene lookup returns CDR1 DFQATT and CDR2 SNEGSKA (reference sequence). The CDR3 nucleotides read TGCAGTGCTAGAGGTCCCCGGGCCACCTACTACGAGCAGTACTTC. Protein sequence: CSARGPRATYYEQYF.

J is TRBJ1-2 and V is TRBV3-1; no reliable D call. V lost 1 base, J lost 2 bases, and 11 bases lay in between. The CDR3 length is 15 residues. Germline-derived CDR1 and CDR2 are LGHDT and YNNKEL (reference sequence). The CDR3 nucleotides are TGTGCCAGCAGCCAAGGAGCAGCGATAAACTATGGCTACACCTTC. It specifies CASSQGAAINYGYTF.

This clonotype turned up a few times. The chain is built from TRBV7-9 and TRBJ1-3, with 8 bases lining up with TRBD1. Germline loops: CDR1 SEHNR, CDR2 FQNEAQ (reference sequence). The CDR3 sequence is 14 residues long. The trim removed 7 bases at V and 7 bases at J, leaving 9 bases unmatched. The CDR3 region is CASISGQGLNTIYF. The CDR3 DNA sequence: TGTGCCAGCATTAGCGGACAGGGTTTGAACACCATATATTTT.

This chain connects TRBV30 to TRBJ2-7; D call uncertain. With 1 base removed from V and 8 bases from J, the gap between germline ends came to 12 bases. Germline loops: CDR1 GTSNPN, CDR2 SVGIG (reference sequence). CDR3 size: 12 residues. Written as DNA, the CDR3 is TGTGCCTGGAGTGGCTACACGAGCCAGCAGTACTTC. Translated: CAWSGYTSQQYF.

Here the CDR3 reads CASSPQDNTEAFF. CDR3 nucleotides: TGCGCCAGCAGCCCTCAAGATAACACTGAAGCTTTCTTT. The V call is TRBV4-3, the J call TRBJ1-1; D unresolved. The CDR3 sequence is 13 residues long. Germline V CDR1 and CDR2: LGHNA, YSLEER. V was pared by 4 bases and J by 2 bases, with 8 bases between.

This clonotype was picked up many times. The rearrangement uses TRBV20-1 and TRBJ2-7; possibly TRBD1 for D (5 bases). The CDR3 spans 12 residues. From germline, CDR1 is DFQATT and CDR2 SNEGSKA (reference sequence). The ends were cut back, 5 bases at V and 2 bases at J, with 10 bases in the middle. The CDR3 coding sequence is TGCAGTGCTCCTGACAGAACCTACGAGCAGTACTTC. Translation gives CSAPDRTYEQYF.

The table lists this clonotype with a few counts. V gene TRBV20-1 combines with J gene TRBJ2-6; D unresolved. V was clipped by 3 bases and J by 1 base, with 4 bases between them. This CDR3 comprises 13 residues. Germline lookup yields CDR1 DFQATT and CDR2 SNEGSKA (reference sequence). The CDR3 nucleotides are TGCAGTGCTAGCCGGTCTGGGGCCAACGTCCTGACTTTC. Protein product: CSASRSGANVLTF.

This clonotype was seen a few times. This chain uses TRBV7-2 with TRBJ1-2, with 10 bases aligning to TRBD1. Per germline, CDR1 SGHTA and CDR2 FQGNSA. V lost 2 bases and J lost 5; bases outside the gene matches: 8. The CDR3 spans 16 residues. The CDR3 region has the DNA TGTGCCAGCAGCTTATATCGGACAGGGGGTGGTTATGGCTACACCTTC. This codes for CASSLYRTGGGYGYTF.

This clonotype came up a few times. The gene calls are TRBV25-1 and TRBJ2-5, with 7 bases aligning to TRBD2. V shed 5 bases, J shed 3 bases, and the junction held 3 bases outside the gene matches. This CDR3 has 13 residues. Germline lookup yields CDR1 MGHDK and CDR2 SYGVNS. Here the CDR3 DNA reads TGTGCCAGCAGTCGCCTAGCGGAAGAGACCCAGTACTTC. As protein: CASSRLAEETQYF.